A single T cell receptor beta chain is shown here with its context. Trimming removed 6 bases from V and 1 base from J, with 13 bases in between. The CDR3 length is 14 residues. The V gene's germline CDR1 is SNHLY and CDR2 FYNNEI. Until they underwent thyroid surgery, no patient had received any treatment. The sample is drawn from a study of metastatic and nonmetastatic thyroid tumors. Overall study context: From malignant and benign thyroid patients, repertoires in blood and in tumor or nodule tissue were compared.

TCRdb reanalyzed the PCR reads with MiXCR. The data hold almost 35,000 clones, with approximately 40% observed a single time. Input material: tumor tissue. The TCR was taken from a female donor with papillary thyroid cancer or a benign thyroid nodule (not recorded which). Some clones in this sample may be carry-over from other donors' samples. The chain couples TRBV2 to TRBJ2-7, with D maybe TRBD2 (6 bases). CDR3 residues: CASRESSGSYEQYF. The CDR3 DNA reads TGTGCCAGCAGGGAAAGTAGCGGATCCTACGAGCAGTACTTC.